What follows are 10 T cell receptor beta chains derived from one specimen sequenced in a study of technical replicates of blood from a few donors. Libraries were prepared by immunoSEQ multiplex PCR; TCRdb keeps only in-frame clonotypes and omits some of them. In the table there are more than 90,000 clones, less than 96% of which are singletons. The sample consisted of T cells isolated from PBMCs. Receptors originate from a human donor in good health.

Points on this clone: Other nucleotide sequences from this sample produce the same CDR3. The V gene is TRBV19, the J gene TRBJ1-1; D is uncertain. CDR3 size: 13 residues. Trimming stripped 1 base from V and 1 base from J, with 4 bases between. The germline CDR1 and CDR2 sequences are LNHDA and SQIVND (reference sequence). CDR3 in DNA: TGTGCCAGTAGTATAGGGCAGAACACTGAAGCTTTCTTT. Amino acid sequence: CASSIGQNTEAFF.

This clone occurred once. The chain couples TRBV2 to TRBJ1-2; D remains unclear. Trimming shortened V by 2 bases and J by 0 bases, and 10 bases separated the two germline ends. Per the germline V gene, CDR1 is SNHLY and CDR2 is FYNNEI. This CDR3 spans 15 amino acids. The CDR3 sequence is CASSERVTANYGYTF. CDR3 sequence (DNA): TGTGCCAGCAGTGAACGGGTAACGGCTAACTATGGCTACACCTTC.

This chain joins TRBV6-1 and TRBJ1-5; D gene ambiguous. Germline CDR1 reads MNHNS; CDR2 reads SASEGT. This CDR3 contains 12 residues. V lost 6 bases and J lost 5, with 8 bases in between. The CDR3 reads CASRPGYQPQHF. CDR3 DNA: TGTGCCAGCAGGCCGGGGTATCAGCCCCAGCATTTT.

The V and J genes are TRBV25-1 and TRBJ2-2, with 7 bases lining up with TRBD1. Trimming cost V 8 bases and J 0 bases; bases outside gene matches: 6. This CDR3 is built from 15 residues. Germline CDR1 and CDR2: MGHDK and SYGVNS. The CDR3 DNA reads TGTGCCAGCGGGTGGGGACAGACGAACACCGGGGAGCTGTTTTTT. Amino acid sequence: CASGWGQTNTGELFF.

CDR3 coding DNA: TGTGCCAGCAGTGAACTAGAGGAGACCCAGTACTTC. Translating gives CASSELEETQYF. The chain uses TRBV6-1 and TRBJ2-5; unclear D gene. Germline V gene sequence: CDR1 MNHNS, CDR2 SASEGT. The CDR3 extends over 12 amino acids. Trimming stripped 2 bases from V and 5 bases from J, with 6 bases between.

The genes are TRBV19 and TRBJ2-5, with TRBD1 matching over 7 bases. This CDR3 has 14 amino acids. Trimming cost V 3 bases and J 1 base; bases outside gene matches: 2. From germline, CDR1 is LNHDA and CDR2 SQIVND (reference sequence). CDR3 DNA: TGTGCCAGTAGTATGAACAGGGGCCAAGAGACCCAGTACTTC. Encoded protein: CASSMNRGQETQYF.

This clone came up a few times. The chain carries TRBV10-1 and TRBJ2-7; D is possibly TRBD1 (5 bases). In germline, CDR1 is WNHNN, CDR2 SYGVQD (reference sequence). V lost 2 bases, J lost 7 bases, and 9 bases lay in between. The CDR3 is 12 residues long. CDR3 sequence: CASSESRVEQYF. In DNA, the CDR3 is TGCGCCAGCAGTGAGAGCAGGGTTGAGCAGTACTTC.

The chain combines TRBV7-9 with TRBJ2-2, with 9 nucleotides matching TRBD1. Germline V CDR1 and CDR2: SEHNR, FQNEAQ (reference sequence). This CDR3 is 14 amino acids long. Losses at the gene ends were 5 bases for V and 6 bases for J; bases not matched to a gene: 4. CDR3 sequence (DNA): TGTGCCAGCAGCATTACAGGGGGCTCCGGGGAGCTGTTTTTT. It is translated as CASSITGGSGELFF.

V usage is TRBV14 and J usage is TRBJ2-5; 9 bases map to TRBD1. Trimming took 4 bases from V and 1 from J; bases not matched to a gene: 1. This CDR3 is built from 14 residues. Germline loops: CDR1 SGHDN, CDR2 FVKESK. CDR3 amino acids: CASSLDRGQETQYF. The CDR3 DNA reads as TGTGCCAGCAGCCTGGACAGGGGCCAAGAGACCCAGTACTTC. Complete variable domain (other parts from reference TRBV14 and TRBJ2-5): EAGVTQFPSHSVIEKGQTVTLRCDPISGHDNLYWYRRVMGKEIKFLLHFVKESKQDESGMPNNRFLAERTGGTYSTLKVQPAELEDSGVYFCASSLDRGQETQYFGPGTRLLVL.

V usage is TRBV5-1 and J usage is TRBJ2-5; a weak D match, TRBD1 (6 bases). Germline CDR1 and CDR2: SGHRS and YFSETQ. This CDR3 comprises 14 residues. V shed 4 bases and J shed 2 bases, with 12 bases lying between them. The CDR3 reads CASSPLQGQETQYF. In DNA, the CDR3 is TGCGCCAGCAGCCCCCTACAGGGTCAAGAGACCCAGTACTTC.